This passage covers 10 T cell receptor beta chains from one sample sequenced in a study of identical twins. TCRdb independently ran MiXCR on the 5' RACE reads; one entry per CDR3 protein. This sample yields just over 450,000 distinct CDR3 sequences, of which more than 13% are seen a single time; roughly 0.56% belongs to the top ten. These data also formed part of another study, on yellow fever vaccine responses in identical twins.

Source material: CD4+ T cells sorted from blood. Source of these receptors: a woman between 18 and 29 years old in good health.

The V call is TRBV15, the J call TRBJ2-7; D might be TRBD2 (6 bases). The CDR3 runs 18 residues. Trimming removed 1 base at V and 0 bases at J, with 19 bases between. Germline-derived CDR1 and CDR2 are LNHNV and YYDKDF (reference sequence). DNA of the CDR3: TGTGCCACCAGCAGAGCAGCGGGCATGATGGACATCTCCTACGAGCAGTACTTC. The encoded protein is CATSRAAGMMDISYEQYF.

This clonotype was detected many times. V gene TRBV6-2 or TRBV6-3 combines with J gene TRBJ1-2; D gene unclear. With 0 bases removed from V and 9 bases from J, the gap between germline ends came to 14 bases. Germline V gene data show CDR1 as MNHEY and CDR2 as SVGEGT. The CDR3 totals 14 residues. CDR3 in amino acids: CASSYSTLTDRYTF. The CDR3 DNA reads TGTGCCAGCAGTTACTCGACCCTGACGGATCGCTACACCTTC.

The rearrangement uses TRBV5-1 and TRBJ2-5; 7 bases are shared with TRBD2. With 2 bases clipped from V and 2 bases from J, the junction kept 6 bases outside the gene matches. This CDR3 contains 15 residues. Germline CDR1 is SGHRS and CDR2 is YFSETQ. CDR3 sequence reads: CASSFAGAEQETQYF. CDR3 DNA: TGCGCCAGCAGCTTTGCGGGAGCGGAGCAAGAGACCCAGTACTTC.

The sample holds many counts of this clonotype. The rearrangement uses TRBV2 and TRBJ2-1; 12 bases agree with TRBD2. The V gene's germline CDR1 is SNHLY and CDR2 FYNNEI. The CDR3 loop spans 16 amino acids. Trimming took 2 bases from V and 4 from J; bases not matched to a gene: 3. This CDR3 reads CASSEPGLAGYNEQFF. The CDR3 region has the DNA TGTGCCAGCAGTGAACCGGGACTAGCGGGTTACAATGAGCAGTTCTTC.

The chain combines TRBV6-1 with TRBJ2-7, with 10 bases aligning to TRBD2. V gave up 6 bases and J gave up 5 bases; unmatched junction bases: 7. Germline-derived CDR1 and CDR2 are MNHNS and SASEGT. This CDR3 contains 14 residues. The CDR3 is CASREGLANHEQYF. DNA for the CDR3: TGTGCCAGCAGGGAGGGACTAGCGAACCACGAGCAGTACTTC.

The chain recombines TRBV7-8 with TRBJ2-1; 8 bases map to TRBD2. The CDR3 contains 16 residues. The V segment lost 4 bases and the J segment 8 bases; nucleotides outside the gene matches: 13. Germline V gene data show CDR1 as SGHVS and CDR2 as FQNEAQ. The CDR3 here is CASSSPGLGADDEQFF. The CDR3 nucleotides read TGTGCCAGCAGCTCGCCGGGACTAGGGGCCGACGATGAGCAGTTCTTC.

The V call is TRBV7-9, the J call TRBJ2-2; D might be TRBD1 or TRBD2, each matching 5 bases. Germline-derived CDR1 and CDR2 are SEHNR and FQNEAQ (reference sequence). The CDR3 covers 15 residues. The V and J ends lost 5 bases and 0 bases respectively, with 10 bases between them. CDR3 sequence: CASSRGASNTGELFF. The DNA of the CDR3 is TGTGCCAGCAGCCGAGGGGCGTCGAACACCGGGGAGCTGTTTTTT.

The table lists this clonotype with a few counts. The J gene is TRBJ2-5, the V gene TRBV18; D not resolved. The CDR3 extends over 13 amino acids. With 1 base removed from V and 2 bases from J, the gap between germline ends came to 5 bases. CDR1 and CDR2 (germline): KGHSH, LQKENI. The CDR3 loop is CASSPLSQETQYF. The DNA for the CDR3 is TGTGCCAGCTCACCACTATCTCAAGAGACCCAGTACTTC.

The rearrangement joins TRBV11-2 to TRBJ2-3; TRBD2 agrees at 8 bases. Germline V gives CDR1 SGHAT, CDR2 FQNNGV. After removal of 3 bases from V and 5 bases from J, the junction contained 7 bases not matched to a gene. The length of the CDR3 is 15 residues. The CDR3 nucleotides read TGTGCCAGCAGCTTGGGCGGGGGGCATGGAGATACGCAGTATTTT. Its translation is CASSLGGGHGDTQYF.

This clonotype was observed a single time. The gene calls are TRBV2 and TRBJ1-6; 9 bases align to TRBD1. Germline values: CDR1 SNHLY, CDR2 FYNNEI. The CDR3 extends over 16 amino acids. With 4 bases clipped from V and 9 bases from J, the junction kept 10 bases outside the gene matches. DNA of the CDR3: TGTGCCAGCAGTGTGGGCTCGGGACAGGGAACTTCACCCCTCCACTTT. Amino acid sequence: CASSVGSGQGTSPLHF.